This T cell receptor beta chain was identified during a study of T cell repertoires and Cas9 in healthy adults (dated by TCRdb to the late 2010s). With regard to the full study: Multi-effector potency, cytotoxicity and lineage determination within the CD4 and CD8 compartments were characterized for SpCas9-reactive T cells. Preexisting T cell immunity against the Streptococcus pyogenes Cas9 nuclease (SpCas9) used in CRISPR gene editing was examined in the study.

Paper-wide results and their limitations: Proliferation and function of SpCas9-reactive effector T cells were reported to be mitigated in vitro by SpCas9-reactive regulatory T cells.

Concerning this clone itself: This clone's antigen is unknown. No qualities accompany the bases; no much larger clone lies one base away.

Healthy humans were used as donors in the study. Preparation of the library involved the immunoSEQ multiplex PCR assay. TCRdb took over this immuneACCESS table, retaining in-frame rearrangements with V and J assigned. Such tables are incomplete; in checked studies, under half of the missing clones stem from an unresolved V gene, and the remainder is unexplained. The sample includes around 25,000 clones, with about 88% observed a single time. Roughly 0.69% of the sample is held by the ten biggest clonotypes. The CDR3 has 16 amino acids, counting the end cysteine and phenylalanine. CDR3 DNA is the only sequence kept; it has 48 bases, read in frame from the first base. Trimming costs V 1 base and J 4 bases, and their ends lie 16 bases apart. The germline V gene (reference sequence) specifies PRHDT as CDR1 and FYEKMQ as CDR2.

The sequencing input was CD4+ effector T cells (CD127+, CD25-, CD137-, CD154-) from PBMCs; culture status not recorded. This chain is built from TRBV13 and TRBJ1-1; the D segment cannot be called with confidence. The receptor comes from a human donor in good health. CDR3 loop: CASSLEGWRVGTEAFF. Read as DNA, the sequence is TGTGCCAGCAGCTTAGAAGGGTGGCGGGTGGGCACTGAAGCTTTCTTT.